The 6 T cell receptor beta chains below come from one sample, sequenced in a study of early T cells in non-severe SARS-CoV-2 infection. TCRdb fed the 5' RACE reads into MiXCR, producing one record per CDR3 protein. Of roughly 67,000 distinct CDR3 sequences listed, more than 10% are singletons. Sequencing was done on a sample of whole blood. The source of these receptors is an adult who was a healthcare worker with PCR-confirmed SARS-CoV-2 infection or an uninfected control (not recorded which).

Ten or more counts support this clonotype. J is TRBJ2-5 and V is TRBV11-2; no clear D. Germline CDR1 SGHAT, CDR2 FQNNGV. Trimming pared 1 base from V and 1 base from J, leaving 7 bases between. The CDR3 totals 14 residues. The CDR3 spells CASSLGQTQETQYF. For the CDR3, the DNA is TGTGCCAGCAGCTTAGGGCAGACCCAAGAGACCCAGTACTTC.

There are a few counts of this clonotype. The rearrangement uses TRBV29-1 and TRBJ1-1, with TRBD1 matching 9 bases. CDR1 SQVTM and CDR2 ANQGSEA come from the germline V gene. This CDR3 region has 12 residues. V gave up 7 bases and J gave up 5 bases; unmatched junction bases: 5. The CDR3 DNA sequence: TGCAGCGCTCGACAGGGGGGAACTGAAGCTTTCTTT. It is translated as CSARQGGTEAFF.

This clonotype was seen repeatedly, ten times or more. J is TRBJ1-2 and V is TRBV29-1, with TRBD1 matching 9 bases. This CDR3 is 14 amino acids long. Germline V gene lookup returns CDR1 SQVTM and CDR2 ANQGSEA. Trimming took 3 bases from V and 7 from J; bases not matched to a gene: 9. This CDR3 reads CSVDVGTGRRGYTF. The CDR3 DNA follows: TGCAGCGTTGATGTTGGGACAGGGCGGCGTGGCTACACCTTC.

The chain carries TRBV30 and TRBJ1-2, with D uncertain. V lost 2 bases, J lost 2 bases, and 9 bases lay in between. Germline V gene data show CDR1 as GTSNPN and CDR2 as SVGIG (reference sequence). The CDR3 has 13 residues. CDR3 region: CAWSTGMNYGYTF. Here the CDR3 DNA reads TGTGCCTGGAGTACCGGGATGAACTATGGCTACACCTTC.

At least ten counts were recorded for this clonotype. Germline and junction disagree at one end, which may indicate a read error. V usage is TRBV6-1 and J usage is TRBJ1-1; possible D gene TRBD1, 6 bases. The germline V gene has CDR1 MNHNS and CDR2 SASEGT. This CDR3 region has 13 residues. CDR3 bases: TGTGCCAGCAGTCGGGTCTGGGACACTGAAGTTTTCTTT. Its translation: CASSRVWDTEVFF.

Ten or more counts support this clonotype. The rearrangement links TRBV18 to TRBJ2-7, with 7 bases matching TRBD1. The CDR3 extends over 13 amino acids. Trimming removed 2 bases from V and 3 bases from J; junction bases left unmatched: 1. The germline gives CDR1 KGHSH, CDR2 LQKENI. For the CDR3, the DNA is TGTGCCAGCTCACCAGGGACAGTCTACGAGCAGTACTTC. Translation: CASSPGTVYEQYF.